A selection of T cell receptor beta chains follows, all from one sample in a study of shared clonotypes between healthy human individuals. Produced via immunoSEQ multiplex PCR; TCRdb's table is partial and in-frame only. The sample holds some 1,900,000 clones, roughly 95% seen once. The material sequenced was naive CD8+ T cells sorted from blood. Every receptor here comes from a man aged 18 to 29 in good health. Each CDR3 is given with its conserved first and last residue. A D gene is named only where the DNA matches it firmly. For some rows the clone size is stated as once, few or many, or as a class when expanded; others skip it.

cdr3_nt: TGTGCCAGCAGCCAAGGTTTTGGCTTAACAGCCGGCACTGAAGCTTTCTTT; cdr3_aa: CASSQGFGLTAGTEAFF; j_call: TRBJ1-1; v_call: TRBV16; d_call: .; clone_size: .
cdr3_nt: TGCGCCAGCGGTTTGACGGGGACTACCGGGCAGTACTTC; cdr3_aa: CASGLTGTTGQYF; j_call: TRBJ2-7; v_call: TRBV10-1; d_call: TRBD2; clone_size: .
cdr3_nt: TGTGCCAGCAGTGAAATGGCGGTGAGTAGCAATCAGCCCCAGCATTTT; cdr3_aa: CASSEMAVSSNQPQHF; j_call: TRBJ1-5; v_call: TRBV13; d_call: .; clone_size: .
cdr3_nt: TGTGCCAGCAGTTTATCCAAGAACACTGAAGCTTTCTTT; cdr3_aa: CASSLSKNTEAFF; j_call: TRBJ1-1; v_call: TRBV28; d_call: .; clone_size: .
cdr3_nt: TGTGCCAGCAGTGAATCAGGACTTGTGGGGGAGCTGTTTTTT; cdr3_aa: CASSESGLVGELFF; j_call: TRBJ2-2; v_call: TRBV6-1; d_call: .; clone_size: .
cdr3_nt: TGTGCCAGTAGTCCCTGGGGGACTGAGCAGTTCTTC; cdr3_aa: CASSPWGTEQFF; j_call: TRBJ2-1; v_call: TRBV19; d_call: .; clone_size: few
cdr3_nt: TGCGCCAGCAGCCAACTCATCCAGGGGTTCGGGTTTTGGGGCTACACCTTC; cdr3_aa: CASSQLIQGFGFWGYTF; j_call: TRBJ1-2; v_call: TRBV4-1; d_call: .; clone_size: once
cdr3_nt: TGCGCCAGCAGCCAAGCCCTCGGGGGGTTTGGCTCCTACAATGAGCAGTTCTTC; cdr3_aa: CASSQALGGFGSYNEQFF; j_call: TRBJ2-1; v_call: TRBV4-1; d_call: TRBD2; clone_size: .
cdr3_nt: TGTGCCAGCAGTGAAGTAGACAGGATCGAGACCCAGTACTTC; cdr3_aa: CASSEVDRIETQYF; j_call: TRBJ2-5; v_call: TRBV2; d_call: .; clone_size: .
cdr3_nt: TGTGCCAGTAGTATAGGTGGGGACGGAGGGTACAATGAGCAGTTCTTC; cdr3_aa: CASSIGGDGGYNEQFF; j_call: TRBJ2-1; v_call: TRBV19; d_call: .; clone_size: .
cdr3_nt: TGTGCCAGCAGCATGACAGGGGGACGAACCGGGGAGCTGTTTTTT; cdr3_aa: CASSMTGGRTGELFF; j_call: TRBJ2-2; v_call: TRBV5-5; d_call: TRBD1; clone_size: .
cdr3_nt: TGTGCCAGTACACCGGGACAGGGCTCCTACGAGCAGTACTTC; cdr3_aa: CASTPGQGSYEQYF; j_call: TRBJ2-7; v_call: TRBV19; d_call: TRBD1; clone_size: .
cdr3_nt: TGTGCCAGCAGCTTAGGACAGGGGACGGGGTATGGCTACACCTTC; cdr3_aa: CASSLGQGTGYGYTF; j_call: TRBJ1-2; v_call: TRBV7-8; d_call: TRBD1; clone_size: .
cdr3_nt: TGCGCCAGCAGCTTTGGGTGGAGCACTGAAGCTTTCTTT; cdr3_aa: CASSFGWSTEAFF; j_call: TRBJ1-1; v_call: TRBV5-1; d_call: .; clone_size: .
cdr3_nt: TGTGCCAGCAGTTCCGACTGGGACTTAGGGTACAATGAGCAGTTCTTC; cdr3_aa: CASSSDWDLGYNEQFF; j_call: TRBJ2-1; v_call: TRBV27; d_call: .; clone_size: .
cdr3_nt: TGTGCCAGCAGCTCTTCCGTGGAGACCCAGTACTTC; cdr3_aa: CASSSSVETQYF; j_call: TRBJ2-5; v_call: TRBV5-4; d_call: .; clone_size: .
cdr3_nt: TGTGCCAGCAGCTTCGGCAGCCCCTACGAGCAGTACTTC; cdr3_aa: CASSFGSPYEQYF; j_call: TRBJ2-7; v_call: TRBV11-2; d_call: .; clone_size: .
cdr3_nt: TGTGCCAGCAGTTTCGGTCTGGGGCAGGGGGCATACGAGCAGTACTTC; cdr3_aa: CASSFGLGQGAYEQYF; j_call: TRBJ2-7; v_call: TRBV28; d_call: TRBD1; clone_size: .
cdr3_nt: TGTGCCAGGGAGCACGGGGAAAAACTGTTTTTT; cdr3_aa: CAREHGEKLFF; j_call: TRBJ1-4; v_call: TRBV30; d_call: .; clone_size: .
cdr3_nt: TGTGCCCGCATAAGAGGTCCCTACGAGCAGTACTTC; cdr3_aa: CARIRGPYEQYF; j_call: TRBJ2-7; v_call: TRBV7-3; d_call: .; clone_size: .
cdr3_nt: TGTGCCAGCAGGGCGGCTGATATCGGGGGACAGACCCAGTACTTC; cdr3_aa: CASRAADIGGQTQYF; j_call: TRBJ2-5; v_call: TRBV13; d_call: .; clone_size: .
cdr3_nt: TGTGCCAGCAGTTATCAGGGCTACGAGCAGTACTTC; cdr3_aa: CASSYQGYEQYF; j_call: TRBJ2-7; v_call: TRBV6-5; d_call: .; clone_size: few
cdr3_nt: TGTGCCAGCAGTGACTCGATTGAGGGGGAAGCTTTCTTT; cdr3_aa: CASSDSIEGEAFF; j_call: TRBJ1-1; v_call: TRBV6-4; d_call: .; clone_size: .
cdr3_nt: TGTGCCTGGGGGGACAGGGGTTCTGGGGATGAGCAGTTCTTC; cdr3_aa: CAWGDRGSGDEQFF; j_call: TRBJ2-1; v_call: TRBV30; d_call: TRBD1; clone_size: .
cdr3_nt: TGTGCCAGTACCTTAGGCGAAGCCCACTACGAGCAGTACTTC; cdr3_aa: CASTLGEAHYEQYF; j_call: TRBJ2-7; v_call: TRBV19; d_call: .; clone_size: .
cdr3_nt: TGTGCCAGCAGCGTCTCCGGGACAGGATTATCCCACGAGCAGTACTTC; cdr3_aa: CASSVSGTGLSHEQYF; j_call: TRBJ2-7; v_call: TRBV9; d_call: TRBD1; clone_size: once
cdr3_nt: TGTGCCAGCAGTTTATTGGACGCTAGCGGGGGATACAATGAGCAGTTCTTC; cdr3_aa: CASSLLDASGGYNEQFF; j_call: TRBJ2-1; v_call: TRBV27; d_call: TRBD2; clone_size: .
cdr3_nt: TGTGCCAGCAGCTATGGGGGTGAGGGGTTGAACACTGAAGCTTTCTTT; cdr3_aa: CASSYGGEGLNTEAFF; j_call: TRBJ1-1; v_call: TRBV7-2; d_call: .; clone_size: .
cdr3_nt: TGCGCCAGCAGCTTGGTTCCAGCGGGGGGCCTAACTAGCACAGATACGCAGTATTTT; cdr3_aa: CASSLVPAGGLTSTDTQYF; j_call: TRBJ2-3; v_call: TRBV5-1; d_call: TRBD2; clone_size: .
cdr3_nt: TGTGCCAGCAGCCATATTGAACTAGGAGCAACAGATACGCAGTATTTT; cdr3_aa: CASSHIELGATDTQYF; j_call: TRBJ2-3; v_call: TRBV28; d_call: .; clone_size: once
cdr3_nt: TGTGCCAGCAGTGCATCCAAGGGGAGTGAAGCTTTCTTT; cdr3_aa: CASSASKGSEAFF; j_call: TRBJ1-1; v_call: TRBV27; d_call: .; clone_size: .
cdr3_nt: TGTGCCACCAGCAGGGATACGGCGGGAGTGGACGGGGAGCTGTTTTTT; cdr3_aa: CATSRDTAGVDGELFF; j_call: TRBJ2-2; v_call: TRBV15; d_call: TRBD2; clone_size: .
cdr3_nt: TGTGCCAGCAGCTTAAATCCGGGAGAAAGTCACTTC; cdr3_aa: CASSLNPGESHF; j_call: TRBJ2-5; v_call: TRBV7-9; d_call: .; clone_size: .
cdr3_nt: TGTGCCAGCAGCTCCCATAGTAGCGAGCAGTACTTC; cdr3_aa: CASSSHSSEQYF; j_call: TRBJ2-7; v_call: TRBV7-6; d_call: .; clone_size: .
cdr3_nt: TGTGCCAGCAGTTACGGGACATATTACAATGAGCAGTTCTTC; cdr3_aa: CASSYGTYYNEQFF; j_call: TRBJ2-1; v_call: TRBV6-5; d_call: .; clone_size: once
cdr3_nt: TGTGCCAGCAGCCCCCTCGGGGATAGCAATCAGCCCCAGCATTTT; cdr3_aa: CASSPLGDSNQPQHF; j_call: TRBJ1-5; v_call: TRBV7-9; d_call: .; clone_size: few
cdr3_nt: TGCGCCAGCAGCGGCACAGGGAGCGAGCAGTACTTC; cdr3_aa: CASSGTGSEQYF; j_call: TRBJ2-7; v_call: TRBV5-1; d_call: .; clone_size: .
cdr3_nt: TGTGCCAGCAGACCGACACGGGGAAATCAGCCCCAGCATTTT; cdr3_aa: CASRPTRGNQPQHF; j_call: TRBJ1-5; v_call: TRBV28; d_call: .; clone_size: once
cdr3_nt: TGTGCCAGCAGCGTAATGAGCGGGGCGGGAAAAGAGACCCAGTACTTC; cdr3_aa: CASSVMSGAGKETQYF; j_call: TRBJ2-5; v_call: TRBV9; d_call: TRBD2; clone_size: once
cdr3_nt: TGTGCCAGCAATGGGGACATAACATATAATTCACCCCTCCACTTT; cdr3_aa: CASNGDITYNSPLHF; j_call: TRBJ1-6; v_call: TRBV6-1; d_call: .; clone_size: .
cdr3_nt: TGTGCCAGCAGCTACGGACCCAATGAGCAGTTCTTC; cdr3_aa: CASSYGPNEQFF; j_call: TRBJ2-1; v_call: TRBV7-9; d_call: .; clone_size: .
cdr3_nt: TGTGCCAGCAGCTTAGCTGAGGGGCGACAAGAGACCCAGTACTTC; cdr3_aa: CASSLAEGRQETQYF; j_call: TRBJ2-5; v_call: TRBV7-9; d_call: .; clone_size: .
cdr3_nt: TGTGCCAGCAGCTTAGTACAGGATGTTAACTATGGCTACACCTTC; cdr3_aa: CASSLVQDVNYGYTF; j_call: TRBJ1-2; v_call: TRBV7-9; d_call: .; clone_size: .
cdr3_nt: TGTGCCAGCAGCCGACGACAGGGTAACTATGGCTACACCTTC; cdr3_aa: CASSRRQGNYGYTF; j_call: TRBJ1-2; v_call: TRBV21-1; d_call: .; clone_size: .
cdr3_nt: TGTGCCAGCAGTGGGGACAGCTCCTACGAGCAGTACTTC; cdr3_aa: CASSGDSSYEQYF; j_call: TRBJ2-7; v_call: TRBV6-5; d_call: TRBD1; clone_size: .
cdr3_nt: TGTGCCAGCAGTGACCCAAGGACAGGTGGCTATGGCTACACCTTC; cdr3_aa: CASSDPRTGGYGYTF; j_call: TRBJ1-2; v_call: TRBV6-1; d_call: TRBD1; clone_size: .
cdr3_nt: TGTGCCAGCAGCTTAGTCTCCGGGACAGTCTCCTACAATGAGCAGTTCTTC; cdr3_aa: CASSLVSGTVSYNEQFF; j_call: TRBJ2-1; v_call: TRBV7-9; d_call: TRBD1; clone_size: .